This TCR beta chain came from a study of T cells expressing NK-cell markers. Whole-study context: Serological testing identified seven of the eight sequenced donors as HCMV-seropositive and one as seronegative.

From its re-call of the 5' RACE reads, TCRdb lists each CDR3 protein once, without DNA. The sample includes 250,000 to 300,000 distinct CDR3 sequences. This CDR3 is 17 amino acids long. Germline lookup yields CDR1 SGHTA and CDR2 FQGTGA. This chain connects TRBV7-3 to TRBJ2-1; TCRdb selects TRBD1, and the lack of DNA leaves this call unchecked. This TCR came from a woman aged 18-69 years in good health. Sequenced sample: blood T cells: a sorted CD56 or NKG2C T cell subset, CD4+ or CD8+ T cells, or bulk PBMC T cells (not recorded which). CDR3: CASSLLHGATSYNEQFF.